This T cell receptor beta chain was observed in a study of blood T cell repertoires in COVID-19. The wider study: Donors in the United States, Italy and Spain gave samples during acute or convalescent COVID-19. In each case, the material was cDNA or gDNA derived from T cells, B-cell-depleted T cells, or PBMCs.

Per the original methods: Reference gene primers were amplified, and this amplification served to estimate nucleated cell counts. Assay used: immunoSEQ multiplex PCR; TCRdb lists only in-frame clones, some missing. The D gene and trimming were derived from the DNA, and the V and J assignments and clone size from that table. Among about 200,000 clones listed, about 78% were seen once. This clone was counted a single time. Germline CDR1 and CDR2: SNHLY and FYNNEI. The CDR3 spans 16 residues. With V trimmed by 2 bases and J by 2 bases, 8 bases remained unmatched. The rearrangement joins TRBV2 to TRBJ2-5; 7 bases map to TRBD1. The specimen was peripheral blood. The TCR comes from a woman in her 70s with acute or convalescent COVID-19. The CDR3 here is CASSEQVAGGQETQYF. In DNA form, the CDR3 reads TGTGCCAGCAGTGAACAAGTGGCAGGGGGTCAAGAGACCCAGTACTTC.